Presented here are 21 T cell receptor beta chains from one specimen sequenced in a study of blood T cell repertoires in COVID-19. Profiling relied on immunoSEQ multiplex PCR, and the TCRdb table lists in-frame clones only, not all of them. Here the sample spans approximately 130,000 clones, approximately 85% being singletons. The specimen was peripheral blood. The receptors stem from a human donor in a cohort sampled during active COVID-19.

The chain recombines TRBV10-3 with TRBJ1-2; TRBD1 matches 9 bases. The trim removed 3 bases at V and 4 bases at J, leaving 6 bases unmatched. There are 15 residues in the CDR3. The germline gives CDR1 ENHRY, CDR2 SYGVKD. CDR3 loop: CAISDTQGAFYGYTF. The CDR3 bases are TGTGCCATCAGTGACACACAGGGGGCGTTCTATGGCTACACCTTC.

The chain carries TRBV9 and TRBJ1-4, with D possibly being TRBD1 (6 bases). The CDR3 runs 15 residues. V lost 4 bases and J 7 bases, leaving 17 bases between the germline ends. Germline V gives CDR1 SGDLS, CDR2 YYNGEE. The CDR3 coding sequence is TGTGCCAGCAGCTCAGCAGGGACATGGGGTGAAAAACTGTTTTTT. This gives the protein CASSSAGTWGEKLFF. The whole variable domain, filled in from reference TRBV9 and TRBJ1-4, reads DSGVTQTPKHLITATGQRVTLRCSPRSGDLSVYWYQQSLDQGLQFLIQYYNGEERAKGNILERFSAQQFPDLHSELNLSSLELGDSALYFCASSSAGTWGEKLFFGSGTQLSVL.

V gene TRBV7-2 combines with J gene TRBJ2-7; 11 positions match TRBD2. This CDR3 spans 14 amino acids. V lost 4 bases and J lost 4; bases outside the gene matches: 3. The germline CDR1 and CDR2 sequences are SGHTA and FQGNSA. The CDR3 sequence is CASSSGLAVYEQYF. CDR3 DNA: TGTGCCAGCAGCTCGGGACTAGCGGTGTACGAGCAGTACTTC.

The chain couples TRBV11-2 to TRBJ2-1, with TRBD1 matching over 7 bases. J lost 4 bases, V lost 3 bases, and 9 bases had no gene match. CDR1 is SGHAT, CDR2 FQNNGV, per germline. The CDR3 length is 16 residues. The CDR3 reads CASSLGNRGSYNEQFF. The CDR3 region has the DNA TGTGCCAGCAGCTTGGGAAACAGGGGTAGTTACAATGAGCAGTTCTTC. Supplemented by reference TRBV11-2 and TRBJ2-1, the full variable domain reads EAGVAQSPRYKIIEKRQSVAFWCNPISGHATLYWYQQILGQGPKLLIQFQNNGVVDDSQLPKDRFSAERLKGVDSTLKIQPAKLEDSAVYLCASSLGNRGSYNEQFFGPGTRLTVL.

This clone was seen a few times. Here the CDR3 reads CASSQVQGSSGNTIYF. The CDR3 nucleotides are TGTGCCAGCAGCCAAGTACAGGGGAGTTCTGGAAACACCATATATTTT. The rearrangement joins TRBV7-9 to TRBJ1-3; TRBD1 agrees at 7 bases. The CDR3 runs 16 residues. Trimming cost V 5 bases and J 1 base; bases outside gene matches: 8. Germline V gene sequence: CDR1 SEHNR, CDR2 FQNEAQ (reference sequence).

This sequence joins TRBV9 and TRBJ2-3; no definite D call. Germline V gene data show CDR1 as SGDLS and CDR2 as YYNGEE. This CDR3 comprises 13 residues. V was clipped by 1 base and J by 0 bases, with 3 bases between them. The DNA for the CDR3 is TGTGCCAGCAGCGTAACTAGCACAGATACGCAGTATTTT. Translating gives CASSVTSTDTQYF. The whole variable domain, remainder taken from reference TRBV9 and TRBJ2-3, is DSGVTQTPKHLITATGQRVTLRCSPRSGDLSVYWYQQSLDQGLQFLIQYYNGEERAKGNILERFSAQQFPDLHSELNLSSLELGDSALYFCASSVTSTDTQYFGPGTRLTVL.

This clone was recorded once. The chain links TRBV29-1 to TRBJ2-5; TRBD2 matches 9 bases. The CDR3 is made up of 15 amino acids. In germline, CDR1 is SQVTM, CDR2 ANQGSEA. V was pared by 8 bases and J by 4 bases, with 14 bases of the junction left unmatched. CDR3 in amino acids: CSPLGPSGALETQYF. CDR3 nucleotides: TGCAGCCCCCTCGGCCCTAGCGGGGCTCTAGAGACCCAGTACTTC. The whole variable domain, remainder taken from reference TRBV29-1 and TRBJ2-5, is SAVISQKPSRDICQRGTSLTIQCQVDSQVTMMFWYRQQPGQSLTLIATANQGSEATYESGFVIDKFPISRPNLTFSTLTVSNMSPEDSSIYLCSPLGPSGALETQYFGPGTRLLVL.

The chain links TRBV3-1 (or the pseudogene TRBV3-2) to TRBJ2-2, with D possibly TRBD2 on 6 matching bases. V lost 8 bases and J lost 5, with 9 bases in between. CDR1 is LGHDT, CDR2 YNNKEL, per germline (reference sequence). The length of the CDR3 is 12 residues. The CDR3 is CASGRETGELFF. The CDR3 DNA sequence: TGTGCCAGCGGGCGGGAAACCGGGGAGCTGTTTTTT.

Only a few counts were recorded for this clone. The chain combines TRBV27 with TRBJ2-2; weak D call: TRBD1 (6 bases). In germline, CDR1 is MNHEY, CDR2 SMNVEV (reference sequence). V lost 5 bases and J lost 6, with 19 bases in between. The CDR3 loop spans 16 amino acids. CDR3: CASSPLPGVRSGELFF. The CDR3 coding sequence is TGTGCCAGCAGTCCCCTCCCAGGGGTTCGGTCCGGGGAGCTGTTTTTT.

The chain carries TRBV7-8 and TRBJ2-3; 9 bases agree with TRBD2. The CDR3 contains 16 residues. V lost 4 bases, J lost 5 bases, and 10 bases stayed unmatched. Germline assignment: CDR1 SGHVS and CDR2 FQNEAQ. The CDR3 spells CASSWGTSRGGDTQYF. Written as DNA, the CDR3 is TGTGCCAGCAGCTGGGGGACTAGCCGGGGCGGAGATACGCAGTATTTT.

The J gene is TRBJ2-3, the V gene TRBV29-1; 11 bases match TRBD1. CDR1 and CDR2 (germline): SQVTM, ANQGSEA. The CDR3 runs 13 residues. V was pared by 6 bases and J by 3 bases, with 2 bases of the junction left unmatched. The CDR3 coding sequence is TGCAGCGTGGGGGACAGGGGGACAGATACGCAGTATTTT. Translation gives CSVGDRGTDTQYF.

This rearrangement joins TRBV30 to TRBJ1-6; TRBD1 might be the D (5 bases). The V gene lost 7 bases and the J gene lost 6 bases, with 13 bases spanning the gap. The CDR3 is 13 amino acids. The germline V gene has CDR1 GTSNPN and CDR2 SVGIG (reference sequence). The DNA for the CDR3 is TGTGCCTTCTTGGGGGACTTTAATTCACCCCTCCACTTT. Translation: CAFLGDFNSPLHF.

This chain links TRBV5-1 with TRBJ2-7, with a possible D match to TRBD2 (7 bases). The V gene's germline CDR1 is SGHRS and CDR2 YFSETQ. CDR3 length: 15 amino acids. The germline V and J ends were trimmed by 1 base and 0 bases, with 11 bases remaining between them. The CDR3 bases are TGCGCCAGCAGCTTGCCGGGGGGCCTCTCCTACGAGCAGTACTTC. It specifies CASSLPGGLSYEQYF.

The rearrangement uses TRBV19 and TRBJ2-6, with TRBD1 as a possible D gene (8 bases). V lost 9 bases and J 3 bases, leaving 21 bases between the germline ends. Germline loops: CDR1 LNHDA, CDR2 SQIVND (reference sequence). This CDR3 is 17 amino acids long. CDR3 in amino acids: CASQGGTGYGGANVLTF. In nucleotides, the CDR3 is TGTGCCAGCCAGGGGGGGACAGGCTATGGTGGGGCCAACGTCCTGACTTTC.

The CDR3 DNA follows: TGTGCCAGTAGTATGGGACAGGGGGCATTAGAGGCTGGCTACACCTTC. Translating gives CASSMGQGALEAGYTF. The chain is built from TRBV19 and TRBJ1-2, with TRBD1 matching over 12 bases. This CDR3 spans 16 amino acids. CDR1 and CDR2 (germline): LNHDA, SQIVND (reference sequence). J lost 7 bases, V lost 3 bases, and 9 bases had no gene match.

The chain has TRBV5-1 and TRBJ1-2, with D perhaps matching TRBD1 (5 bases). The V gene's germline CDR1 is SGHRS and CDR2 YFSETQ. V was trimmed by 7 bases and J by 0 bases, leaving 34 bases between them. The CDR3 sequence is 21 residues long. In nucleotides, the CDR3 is TGCGCCAGCCGGCTTGATCGGGCCGTCTGGGGGGATGGCTCGACTAACTATGGCTACACCTTC. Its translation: CASRLDRAVWGDGSTNYGYTF.

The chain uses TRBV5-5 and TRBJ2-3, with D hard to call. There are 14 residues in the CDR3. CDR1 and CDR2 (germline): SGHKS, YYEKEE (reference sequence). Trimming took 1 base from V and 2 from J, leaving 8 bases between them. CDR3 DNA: TGTGCCAGCAGCTTGTCGACTTACACAGATACGCAGTATTTT. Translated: CASSLSTYTDTQYF.

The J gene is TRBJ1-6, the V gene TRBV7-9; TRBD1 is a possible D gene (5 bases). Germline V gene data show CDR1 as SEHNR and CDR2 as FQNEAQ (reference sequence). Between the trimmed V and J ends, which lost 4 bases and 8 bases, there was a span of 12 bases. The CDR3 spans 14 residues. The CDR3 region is CASSSTVTHSPLHF. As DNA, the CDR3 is TGTGCCAGCAGCTCGACAGTCACCCATTCACCCCTCCACTTT.

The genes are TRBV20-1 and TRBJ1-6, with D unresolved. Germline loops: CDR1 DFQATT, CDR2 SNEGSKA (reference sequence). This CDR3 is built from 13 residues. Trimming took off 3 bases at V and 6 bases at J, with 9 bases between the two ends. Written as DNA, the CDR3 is TGCAGTGCTAGTCGGGATCTTAATTCACCCCTCCACTTT. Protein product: CSASRDLNSPLHF.

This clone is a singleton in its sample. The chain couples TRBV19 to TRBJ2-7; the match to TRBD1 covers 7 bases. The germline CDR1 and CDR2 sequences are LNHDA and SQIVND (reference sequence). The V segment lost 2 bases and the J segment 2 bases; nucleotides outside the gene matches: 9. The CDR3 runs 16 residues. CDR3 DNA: TGTGCCAGTAGTATAAGTGTGACAGGGATAGCCTACGAGCAGTACTTC. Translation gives CASSISVTGIAYEQYF.

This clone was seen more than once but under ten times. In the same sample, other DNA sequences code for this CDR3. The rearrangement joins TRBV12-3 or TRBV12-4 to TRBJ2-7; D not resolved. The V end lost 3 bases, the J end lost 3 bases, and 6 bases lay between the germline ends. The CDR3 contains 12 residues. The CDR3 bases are TGTGCCAGCAGTTTTGGCAGCTACGAGCAGTACTTC. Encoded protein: CASSFGSYEQYF.